This TCR beta chain was sequenced in a study of human T cells and chemical hapten exposure. Study details: There were per-sample TCR yield variations, arising mainly from small pooled library volume differences.

RNA extraction used unfractionated whole blood as the source of total RNA. TCRdb fed the 5' RACE reads into MiXCR, producing one record per CDR3 protein. This sample has around 100,000 distinct CDR3 sequences; around a fifth occur once, and the top ten carry around 2.8%. The V gene lost 4 bases and the J gene lost 5 bases, with 14 bases spanning the gap. The germline gives CDR1 LNHNV, CDR2 YYDKDF (reference sequence). The CDR3 is 14 residues long. The TCR comes from a human donor in good health. This chain links TRBV15 with TRBJ2-5, with D maybe TRBD2 (6 bases). Here the CDR3 reads CATSKNLGGETQYF. The CDR3, as DNA: TGTGCCACCAGCAAGAACCTCGGAGGGGAGACCCAGTACTTC.